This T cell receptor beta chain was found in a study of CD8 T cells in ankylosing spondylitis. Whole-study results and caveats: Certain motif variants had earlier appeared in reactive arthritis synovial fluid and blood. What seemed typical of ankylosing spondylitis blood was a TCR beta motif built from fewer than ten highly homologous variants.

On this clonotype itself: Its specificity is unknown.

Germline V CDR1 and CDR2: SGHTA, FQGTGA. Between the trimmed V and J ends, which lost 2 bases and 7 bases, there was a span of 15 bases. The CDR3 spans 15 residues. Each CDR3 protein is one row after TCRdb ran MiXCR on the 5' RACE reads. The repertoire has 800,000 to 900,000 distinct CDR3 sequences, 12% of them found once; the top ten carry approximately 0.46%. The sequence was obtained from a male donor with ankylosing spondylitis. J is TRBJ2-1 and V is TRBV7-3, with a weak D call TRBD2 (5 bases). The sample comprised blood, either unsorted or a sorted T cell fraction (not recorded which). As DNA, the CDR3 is TGTGCCAGCAGCTTATCATCGGGGTCATTTAATGAGCAGTTCTTC. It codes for CASSLSSGSFNEQFF.